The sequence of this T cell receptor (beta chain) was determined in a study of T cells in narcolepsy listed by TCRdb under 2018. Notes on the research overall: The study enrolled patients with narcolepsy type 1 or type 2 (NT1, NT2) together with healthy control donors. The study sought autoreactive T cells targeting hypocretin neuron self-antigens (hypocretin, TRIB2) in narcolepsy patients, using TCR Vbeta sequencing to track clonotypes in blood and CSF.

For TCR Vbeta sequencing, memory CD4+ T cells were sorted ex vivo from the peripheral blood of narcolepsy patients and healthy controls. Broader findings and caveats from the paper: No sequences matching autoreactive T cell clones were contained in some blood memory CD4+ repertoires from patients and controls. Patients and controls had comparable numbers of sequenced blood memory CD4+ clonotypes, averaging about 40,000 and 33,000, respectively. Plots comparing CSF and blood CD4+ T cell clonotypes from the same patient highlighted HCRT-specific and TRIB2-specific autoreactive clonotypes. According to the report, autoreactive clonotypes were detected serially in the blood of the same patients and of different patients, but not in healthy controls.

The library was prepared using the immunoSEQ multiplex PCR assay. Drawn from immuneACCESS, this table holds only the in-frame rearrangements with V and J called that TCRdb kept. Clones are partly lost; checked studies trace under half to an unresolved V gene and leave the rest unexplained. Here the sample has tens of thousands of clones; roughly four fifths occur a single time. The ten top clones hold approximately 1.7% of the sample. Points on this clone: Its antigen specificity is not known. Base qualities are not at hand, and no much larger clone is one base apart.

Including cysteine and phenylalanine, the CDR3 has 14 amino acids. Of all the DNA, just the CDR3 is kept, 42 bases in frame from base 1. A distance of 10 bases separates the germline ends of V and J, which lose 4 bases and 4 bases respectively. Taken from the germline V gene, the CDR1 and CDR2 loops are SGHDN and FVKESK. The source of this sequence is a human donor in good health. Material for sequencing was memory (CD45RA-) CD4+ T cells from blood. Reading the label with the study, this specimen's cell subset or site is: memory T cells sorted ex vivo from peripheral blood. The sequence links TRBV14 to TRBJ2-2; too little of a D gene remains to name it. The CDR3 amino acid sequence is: CASSLRTFTGELFF. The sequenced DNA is TGTGCCAGCAGCCTAAGGACCTTCACCGGGGAGCTGTTTTTT.